This TCR beta chain was identified during a study of OX40 agonist ivuxolimab in advanced cancers. Germline V gene lookup returns CDR1 SEHNR and CDR2 FQNEAQ (reference sequence). CDR3 size: 14 residues. V was clipped by 4 bases and J by 6 bases; unmatched bases: 7. Profiled with immunoSEQ multiplex PCR; TCRdb holds only in-frame clones, not every one. This repertoire shows 80,000 to 100,000 clones, roughly 93% found once; its top ten account for less than 0.35%. Sample: CD4+ or CD8+ T cells sorted from blood, taken in a trial of the OX40 agonist ivuxolimab. This TCR derives from an adult with an advanced solid tumor such as melanoma, head and neck, liver or kidney cancer. The rearrangement joins TRBV7-9 to TRBJ2-7; 9 nucleotides align to TRBD2. The CDR3 loop is CASSSAGLAGEQYF. The CDR3 region has the DNA TGTGCCAGCAGCTCAGCGGGACTAGCAGGCGAGCAGTACTTC.